This TCR beta chain derives from a study of shared clonotypes between healthy human individuals. On the study more broadly: Each donor's CD4 naive and CD4 memory cells filled three plates apiece, CD8 naive two, and CD8 memory one. Whole-study findings and limits: Among non-shared clonotypes, generation probabilities were lower than among those shared by all four donors. Only blood underwent sampling, and tissue repertoires likely differ.

Adults of Caucasian background living in Nashville, Tennessee made up all donors. As regards this clone: As yet, its antigen is unknown.

The protocol was immunoSEQ multiplex PCR, while the TCRdb copy is restricted to in-frame clones and leaves out a portion. The table lists roughly 760,000 clones, less than 85% of them singletons. Looked up from germline, CDR1 is MDHEN and CDR2 is SYDVKM. V lost 6 bases and J lost 0, with 27 bases in between. This CDR3 has 19 amino acids. The origin of this receptor is a woman aged 30 to 39 in good health. The rearrangement links TRBV28 to TRBJ2-7, with D perhaps matching TRBD2 (6 bases). The sequencing sample was made of memory CD4+ T cells sorted from blood. The subset denotes: CD45RA-negative fraction. The CDR3 is CASSHKRVMTPLISYEQYF. CDR3 bases: TGTGCCAGCAGCCACAAGCGGGTGATGACTCCCTTGATCTCCTACGAGCAGTACTTC.